These 30 T cell receptor beta chains were sequenced from one sample in a study of blood T cell repertoires in COVID-19. Method: immunoSEQ multiplex PCR; TCRdb's copy keeps in-frame clones and lacks some. Of roughly 130,000 clones in the sample, 80% to 90% were seen once. Material for sequencing was peripheral blood. The receptors stem from a woman aged 55-69 years with acute or convalescent COVID-19.

J is TRBJ1-1 and V is TRBV5-4; a weak D match, TRBD1 (5 bases). The V and J ends lost 0 bases and 3 bases respectively, with 9 bases between them. The germline CDR1 and CDR2 sequences are SGHNT and YYREEE (reference sequence). This CDR3 is 14 amino acids long. This chain's CDR3 is CASSLATGYTEAFF. The CDR3 bases are TGTGCCAGCAGCTTGGCTACAGGATACACTGAAGCTTTCTTT. The entire variable domain, with the rest obtained from reference TRBV5-4 and TRBJ1-1, is as follows: ETGVTQSPTHLIKTRGQQVTLRCSSQSGHNTVSWYQQALGQGPQFIFQYYREEENGRGNFPPRFSGLQFPNYSSELNVNALELDDSALYLCASSLATGYTEAFFGQGTRLTVV.

The J gene is TRBJ1-1, the V gene TRBV7-4; D gene uncertain. There are 12 residues in the CDR3. The germline CDR1 and CDR2 sequences are SGHVT and SQSDAQ. Trimming took 1 base from V and 7 from J, leaving 7 bases between them. CDR3 region: CASSLEPVEAFF. The DNA for the CDR3 is TGTGCCAGCAGCTTAGAACCGGTTGAAGCTTTCTTT.

The chain joins TRBV9 to TRBJ2-3, with a weak D call TRBD2 (5 bases). Trimming took off 3 bases at V and 5 bases at J, with 16 bases between the two ends. Germline CDR1 is SGDLS and CDR2 is YYNGEE. The CDR3 runs 15 residues. The CDR3 here is CASSGSFPEGDTQYF. CDR3 DNA: TGTGCCAGCAGCGGCAGTTTTCCAGAGGGAGATACGCAGTATTTT.

The rearrangement joins TRBV7-2 to TRBJ2-5, with a possible D match to TRBD2 (6 bases). Germline loops: CDR1 SGHTA, CDR2 FQGNSA. The ends were cut back, 5 bases at V and 4 bases at J, with 17 bases in the middle. The CDR3 loop spans 15 amino acids. As DNA, the CDR3 is TGTGCCAGCAGCCCATCTGTGGCGGGAAGAGAGACCCAGTACTTC. It yields the protein CASSPSVAGRETQYF. Complete variable domain (other parts from reference TRBV7-2 and TRBJ2-5): GAGVSQSPSNKVTEKGKDVELRCDPISGHTALYWYRQSLGQGLEFLIYFQGNSAPDKSGLPSDRFSAERTGGSVSTLTIQRTQQEDSAVYLCASSPSVAGRETQYFGPGTRLLVL.

V usage is TRBV9 and J usage is TRBJ2-3; 9 nucleotides match TRBD2. The CDR3 contains 16 residues. Germline-derived CDR1 and CDR2 are SGDLS and YYNGEE. J gave up 0 bases and V 4 bases, and 6 bases lay outside the gene matches. CDR3: CASSFIAGESTDTQYF. The CDR3 DNA sequence: TGTGCCAGCAGCTTTATAGCGGGGGAAAGCACAGATACGCAGTATTTT.

To note about this clone: Other nucleotide sequences in the sample specify the same CDR3. This chain connects TRBV9 to TRBJ2-3, with no clear D. The CDR3 runs to 12 residues. CDR1 is SGDLS, CDR2 YYNGEE, per germline. V was shortened by 1 base and J by 3 bases, with 3 bases between the two germline ends. The CDR3 spells CASSVHTDTQYF. The DNA for the CDR3 is TGTGCCAGCAGCGTACATACAGATACGCAGTATTTT.

V gene TRBV6-5 combines with J gene TRBJ1-1, with D tentatively TRBD1 (5 bases). The germline V gene has CDR1 MNHEY and CDR2 SVGAGI. This CDR3 has 16 residues. Trimming stripped 4 bases from V and 4 bases from J, with 19 bases between. CDR3 protein: CASSSPRDLGGTEAFF. DNA for the CDR3: TGTGCCAGCAGTTCCCCCCGGGACCTCGGGGGCACTGAAGCTTTCTTT.

The CDR3 is CASSQVPGRVTGELFF. CDR3 nucleotides: TGTGCCAGCAGCCAAGTTCCCGGGAGGGTGACCGGGGAGCTGTTTTTT. V and J are TRBV3-1 (or the pseudogene TRBV3-2) and TRBJ2-2; TRBD2 matches at 8 bases. The CDR3 loop spans 16 amino acids. The germline gives CDR1 LGHDT, CDR2 YNNKEL (reference sequence). With V trimmed by 1 base and J by 5 bases, 6 bases remained unmatched.

The rearrangement joins TRBV6-6 to TRBJ1-1; tentatively, D is TRBD1 (6 bases). V was clipped by 6 bases and J by 1 base, with 9 bases between them. The CDR3 consists of 13 residues. Germline-derived CDR1 and CDR2 are MNHNY and SVGAGI (reference sequence). The CDR3 DNA sequence: TGTGCCAGCAGAAGGACAGCGAACACTGAAGCTTTCTTT. Translation: CASRRTANTEAFF.

This rearrangement joins TRBV7-6 to TRBJ2-7, with 8 bases aligning to TRBD1. V lost 5 bases to trimming and J lost 2 bases; unmatched junction nucleotides: 5. The CDR3 covers 14 residues. Germline V gene lookup returns CDR1 SGHVS and CDR2 FNYEAQ. CDR3 sequence reads: CASSPGTGPYEQYF. The CDR3 DNA follows: TGTGCCAGCAGCCCCGGGACAGGACCCTACGAGCAGTACTTC.

Concerning this clone itself: Other DNA sequences in the sample encode the same CDR3. This chain connects TRBV28 to TRBJ1-5, with a possible D match to TRBD1 (5 bases). The ends were cut back, 3 bases at V and 0 bases at J, with 12 bases in the middle. The CDR3 contains 16 residues. Germline-derived CDR1 and CDR2 are MDHEN and SYDVKM. The chain's CDR3 is CASSFSGGGSNQPQHF. CDR3 bases: TGTGCCAGCAGTTTTTCCGGGGGAGGTAGCAATCAGCCCCAGCATTTT.

This chain connects TRBV11-3 to TRBJ2-3, with D maybe TRBD2 (6 bases). V was clipped by 5 bases and J by 1 base, with 13 bases between them. The length of the CDR3 is 15 residues. Germline V gives CDR1 SGHNT, CDR2 YENEEA. CDR3 sequence: CASSRGEWGTDTQYF. In DNA form, the CDR3 reads TGTGCCAGCAGCCGCGGGGAGTGGGGCACAGATACGCAGTATTTT.

The rearrangement uses TRBV4-1 and TRBJ1-4; D might be TRBD1 (5 bases). Germline CDR1 reads MGHRA; CDR2 reads YSYEKL. Deletions cut 0 bases from V and 8 bases from J, with 13 bases between. The CDR3 spans 15 residues. CDR3 residues: CASSQEARQGEKLFF. The CDR3 coding sequence is TGCGCCAGCAGCCAAGAAGCACGGCAGGGAGAAAAACTGTTTTTT.

The genes are TRBV7-2 and TRBJ2-1; D gene ambiguous. The CDR3 consists of 16 residues. Germline CDR1 and CDR2: SGHTA and FQGNSA. Trimming pared 5 bases from V and 10 bases from J, leaving 24 bases between. The CDR3 DNA follows: TGTGCCAGCAGCCAAACCTCTCTCTCTAGAATAAACGAGCAGTTCTTC. Its translation: CASSQTSLSRINEQFF.

V is TRBV12-5 and J is TRBJ2-1, with 9 positions matching TRBD2. V shed 0 bases and J 5 bases; nucleotides not matched to a gene: 8. The CDR3 is 17 residues long. Germline CDR1 is LGHNT and CDR2 is FRNRAP. The CDR3: CASGLVLTSGLHNEQFF. The DNA of the CDR3 is TGTGCTAGTGGTTTGGTGTTGACTAGCGGATTACACAATGAGCAGTTCTTC.

DNA for the CDR3: TGTGCCAGCAGCCTATTACAGGGGACCGGGGAGCTGTTTTTT. It is translated as CASSLLQGTGELFF. The chain links TRBV7-2 to TRBJ2-2; 7 positions agree with TRBD1. Germline CDR1 reads SGHTA; CDR2 reads FQGNSA. V dropped 5 bases and J dropped 5; count of bases not matched to a gene: 5. CDR3 size: 14 residues.

The chain carries TRBV25-1 and TRBJ1-4; 7 bases are shared with TRBD1. V lost 5 bases to trimming and J lost 8 bases; unmatched junction nucleotides: 11. Germline values: CDR1 MGHDK, CDR2 SYGVNS. CDR3 length: 15 amino acids. The CDR3 sequence is CASSPPTGRAEKLFF. CDR3 DNA sequence: TGTGCCAGCAGTCCCCCGACAGGGCGGGCGGAAAAACTGTTTTTT.

The rearrangement uses TRBV19 and TRBJ1-4; D may be TRBD1 (5 bases). The CDR3 has 14 residues. Trimming stripped 5 bases from V and 13 bases from J, with 20 bases between. From germline, CDR1 is LNHDA and CDR2 SQIVND (reference sequence). CDR3 bases: TGTGCCAGTAGTGCGGCCGGGGGAACGGGAAGACTGTTTTTT. This translates into CASSAAGGTGRLFF.

This chain uses TRBV28 with TRBJ1-5; D is unresolved. The CDR3 covers 12 residues. Germline V gives CDR1 MDHEN, CDR2 SYDVKM. V was trimmed by 6 bases and J by 3 bases, leaving 6 bases between them. The CDR3 coding sequence is TGTGCCAGCAGGGGCAACAATCAGCCCCAGCATTTT. Its translation: CASRGNNQPQHF.

The chain recombines TRBV10-3 with TRBJ2-7; TRBD2 aligns across 7 bases. Germline-derived CDR1 and CDR2 are ENHRY and SYGVKD. The CDR3 totals 13 residues. V gave up 4 bases and J gave up 1 base; unmatched junction bases: 1. This CDR3 is CAISVGGSYEQYV. In nucleotides, the CDR3 is TGTGCCATCAGTGTGGGGGGGTCCTACGAGCAGTACGTC.

The V call is TRBV29-1, the J call TRBJ2-1; TRBD1 matches 7 bases. The length of the CDR3 is 14 residues. V lost 7 bases, J lost 0 bases, and 6 bases stayed unmatched. Germline loops: CDR1 SQVTM, CDR2 ANQGSEA. CDR3 bases: TGCAGCGCCGACAGGGTGAGCTCCTACAATGAGCAGTTCTTC. Protein sequence: CSADRVSSYNEQFF.

This clone showed up just a few times. The chain links TRBV5-1 to TRBJ1-1; 7 nucleotides agree with TRBD1. The trim removed 3 bases at V and 1 base at J, leaving 6 bases unmatched. The CDR3 is 15 amino acids. In germline, CDR1 is SGHRS, CDR2 YFSETQ. The chain's CDR3 is CASSSLTGRNTEAFF. CDR3 coding DNA: TGCGCCAGCAGCTCGCTGACAGGGAGGAACACTGAAGCTTTCTTT.

The J gene is TRBJ1-1, the V gene TRBV4-1; maybe TRBD1 (6 bases). V was shortened by 5 bases and J by 1 base, with 8 bases between the two germline ends. The CDR3 loop spans 13 amino acids. Germline assignment: CDR1 MGHRA and CDR2 YSYEKL. As DNA, the CDR3 is TGCGCCAGCAGCTTGGGGGCGAACACTGAAGCTTTCTTT. As protein: CASSLGANTEAFF.

This clone was counted once. V and J are TRBV7-6 and TRBJ1-2; 7 nucleotides agree with TRBD1. Looked up from germline, CDR1 is SGHVS and CDR2 is FNYEAQ. With 1 base clipped from V and 8 bases from J, the junction kept 13 bases outside the gene matches. This CDR3 has 16 amino acids. The DNA for the CDR3 is TGTGCCAGCAGCTTAGTCCCCGGGACAGCCGGGGGAGGCTACACCTTC. Translated, it gives CASSLVPGTAGGGYTF.

This clone has only one observation. The chain links TRBV24-1 to TRBJ2-3; TRBD2 matches 10 bases. The CDR3 has 18 residues. V dropped 3 bases and J dropped 0; count of bases not matched to a gene: 8. CDR1 and CDR2 (germline): KGHDR, SFDVKD. The CDR3 nucleotides read TGTGCCACCAGTGATCCTCGGACTAGCGGAACTAGCACAGATACGCAGTATTTT. Translated, it gives CATSDPRTSGTSTDTQYF.

This chain connects TRBV5-4 to TRBJ1-2; D gene uncertain. Trimming removed 6 bases from V and 5 bases from J, with 11 bases in between. CDR1 and CDR2 from the germline V gene are SGHNT and YYREEE (reference sequence). The CDR3 spans 12 residues. The CDR3 DNA sequence: TGTGCCAGCACAAGGCCGGGATATGGCTACACCTTC. Encoded protein: CASTRPGYGYTF. The complete variable domain, with remaining parts taken from reference TRBV5-4 and TRBJ1-2, reads ETGVTQSPTHLIKTRGQQVTLRCSSQSGHNTVSWYQQALGQGPQFIFQYYREEENGRGNFPPRFSGLQFPNYSSELNVNALELDDSALYLCASTRPGYGYTFGSGTRLTVV.

The chain recombines TRBV3-1 (or the pseudogene TRBV3-2) with TRBJ1-5, with unresolved D. This CDR3 has 12 amino acids. The germline V and J ends were trimmed by 1 base and 6 bases, with 4 bases remaining between them. Per the germline V gene, CDR1 is LGHDT and CDR2 is YNNKEL (reference sequence). CDR3 region: CASSQGPQPQHF. In DNA form, the CDR3 reads TGTGCCAGCAGCCAAGGGCCTCAGCCCCAGCATTTT.

CDR3 loop: CASSLSRIYGYTF. DNA of the CDR3: TGCGCCAGCAGCTTGAGCAGGATCTATGGCTACACCTTC. The chain has TRBV5-1 and TRBJ1-2, with D unresolved. V was pared by 1 base and J by 4 bases, with 8 bases between. From germline, CDR1 is SGHRS and CDR2 YFSETQ. There are 13 residues in the CDR3. The complete variable domain, with remaining parts taken from reference TRBV5-1 and TRBJ1-2, reads KAGVTQTPRYLIKTRGQQVTLSCSPISGHRSVSWYQQTPGQGLQFLFEYFSETQRNKGNFPGRFSGRQFSNSRSEMNVSTLELGDSALYLCASSLSRIYGYTFGSGTRLTVV.

Details on this clone: The sample carries other DNA sequences with the same CDR3. The chain has TRBV3-1 (or the pseudogene TRBV3-2) and TRBJ2-1, with D unclear. Trimming took 1 base from V and 3 from J, leaving 4 bases between them. Per the germline V gene, CDR1 is LGHDT and CDR2 is YNNKEL (reference sequence). CDR3 size: 13 residues. CDR3 coding DNA: TGTGCCAGCAGCCAAGGACTCTACAATGAGCAGTTCTTC. Amino acid sequence: CASSQGLYNEQFF.

The V gene is TRBV3-1 (or the pseudogene TRBV3-2), the J gene TRBJ1-2; 9 bases are a match to TRBD1. The CDR3 extends over 15 amino acids. Germline CDR1 LGHDT, CDR2 YNNKEL (reference sequence). V shed 5 bases and J 5 bases; nucleotides not matched to a gene: 9. The CDR3 DNA reads as TGTGCCAGCAGCTTGCGACAGGGGGAGGTATATGGCTACACCTTC. This codes for CASSLRQGEVYGYTF.